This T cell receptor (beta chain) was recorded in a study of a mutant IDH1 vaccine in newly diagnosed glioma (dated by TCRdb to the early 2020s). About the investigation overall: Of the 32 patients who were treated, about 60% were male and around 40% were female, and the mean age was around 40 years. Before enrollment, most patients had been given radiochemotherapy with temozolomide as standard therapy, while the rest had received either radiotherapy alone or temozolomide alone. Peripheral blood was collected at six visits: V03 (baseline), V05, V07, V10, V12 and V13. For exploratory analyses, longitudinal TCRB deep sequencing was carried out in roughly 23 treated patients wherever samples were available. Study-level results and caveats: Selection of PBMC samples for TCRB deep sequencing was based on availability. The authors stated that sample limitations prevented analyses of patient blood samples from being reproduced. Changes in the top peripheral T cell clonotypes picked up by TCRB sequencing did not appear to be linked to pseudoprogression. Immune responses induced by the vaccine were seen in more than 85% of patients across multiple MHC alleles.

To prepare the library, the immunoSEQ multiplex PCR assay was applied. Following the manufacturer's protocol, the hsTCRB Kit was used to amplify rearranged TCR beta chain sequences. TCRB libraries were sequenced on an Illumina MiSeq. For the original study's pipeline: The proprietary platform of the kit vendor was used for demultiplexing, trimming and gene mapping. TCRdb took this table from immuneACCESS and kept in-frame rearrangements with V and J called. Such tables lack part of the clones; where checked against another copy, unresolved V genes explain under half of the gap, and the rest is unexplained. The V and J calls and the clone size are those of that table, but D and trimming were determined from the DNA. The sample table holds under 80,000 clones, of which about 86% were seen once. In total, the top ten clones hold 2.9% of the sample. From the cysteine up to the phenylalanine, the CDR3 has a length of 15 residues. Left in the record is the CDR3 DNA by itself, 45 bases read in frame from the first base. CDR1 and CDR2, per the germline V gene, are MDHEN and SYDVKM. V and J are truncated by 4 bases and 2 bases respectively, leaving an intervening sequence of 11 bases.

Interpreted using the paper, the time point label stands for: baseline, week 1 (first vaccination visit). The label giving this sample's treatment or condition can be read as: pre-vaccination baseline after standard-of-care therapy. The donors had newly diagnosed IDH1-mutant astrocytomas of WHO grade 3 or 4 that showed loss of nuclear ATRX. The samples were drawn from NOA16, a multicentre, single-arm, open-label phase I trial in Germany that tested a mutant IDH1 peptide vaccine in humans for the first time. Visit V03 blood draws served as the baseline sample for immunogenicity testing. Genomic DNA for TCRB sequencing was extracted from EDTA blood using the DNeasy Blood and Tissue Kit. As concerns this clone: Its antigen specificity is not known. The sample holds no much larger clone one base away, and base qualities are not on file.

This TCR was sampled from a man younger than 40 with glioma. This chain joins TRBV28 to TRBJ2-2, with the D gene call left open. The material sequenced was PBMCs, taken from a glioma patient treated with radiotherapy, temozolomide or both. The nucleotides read TGTGCCAGCAGTTCTCCAGGAGAAAACACCGGGGAGCTGTTTTTT. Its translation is CASSSPGENTGELFF. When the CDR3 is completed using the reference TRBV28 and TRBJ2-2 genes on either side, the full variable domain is DVKVTQSSRYLVKRTGEKVFLECVQDMDHENMFWYRQDPGLGLRLIYFSYDVKMKEKGDIPEGYSVSREKKERFSLILESASTNQTSMYLCASSSPGENTGELFFGEGSRLTVL.